This T cell receptor (beta chain) comes out of a study of control samples from healthy donors and cancer patients. Assay used: immunoSEQ multiplex PCR; TCRdb lists only in-frame clones, some missing. The sample includes around 79,000 clones, approximately 93% of them seen just once. The source is a woman aged 40 to 50 with lung cancer. The sample consisted of PBMCs.

DNA of the CDR3: TGTGCCAGCAGTAGGTGGAGTGGGGCAGATACGCAGTATTTT. Its translation is CASSRWSGADTQYF. This chain uses TRBV27 with TRBJ2-3; D call uncertain. Germline V CDR1 and CDR2: MNHEY, SMNVEV (reference sequence). The CDR3 covers 14 residues. V was cut by 5 bases and J by 4 bases, with 13 bases left in between.